These 19 T cell receptor beta chains came from one sample sequenced in a study of regulatory T cells in long-lasting Graves disease. Relying on iRepertoire HTBI primers and Arm-PCR of CDR3 regions, the team built TCR beta libraries. TCRdb re-derived calls from the multiplex PCR reads in MiXCR, one entry per CDR3 protein. The data contain about 340,000 distinct CDR3 sequences, around 19% of them singletons. The time point: persistent/refractory GD, antithyroid drugs over 5 years with positive TRAb. The TCR library was prepared using RNA isolated from PBMCs. The input for sequencing was peripheral blood mononuclear cells (PBMCs), taken when the disease was refractory, from a patient treated with antithyroid drugs. The receptors were sampled from a female donor with Graves disease.

There are many counts of this clonotype. The J gene is TRBJ1-1, the V gene TRBV6-2 or TRBV6-3; TRBD1 is a possible D gene (6 bases). The CDR3 runs 14 residues. Trimming shortened V by 4 bases and J by 1 base, and 10 bases separated the two germline ends. Germline loops: CDR1 MNHEY, CDR2 SVGEGT. CDR3 coding DNA: TGTGCCAGCAGTTTCGGGACACCGAACACTGAAGCTTTCTTT. Translation gives CASSFGTPNTEAFF.

The chain uses TRBV19 and TRBJ1-2; perhaps TRBD1 as D (6 bases). This CDR3 has 14 residues. Germline V gene lookup returns CDR1 LNHDA and CDR2 SQIVND (reference sequence). Trimming removed 6 bases at V and 6 bases at J, with 17 bases between. The CDR3 sequence is CASSDDRRLNGYTF. The CDR3 DNA sequence: TGTGCCAGTAGCGACGACAGGCGCTTGAATGGCTACACCTTC.

This chain joins TRBV7-2 and TRBJ1-4, with D possibly matching TRBD1 (6 bases). The CDR3 is 17 residues long. Trimming removed 4 bases at V and 3 bases at J, with 18 bases between. Looked up from germline, CDR1 is SGHTA and CDR2 is FQGNSA. The CDR3 loop is CASSYAPAGASNEKLFF. CDR3 coding DNA: TGTGCCAGCAGCTACGCCCCGGCAGGGGCGTCTAATGAAAAACTGTTTTTT.

This clonotype appeared a few times. The rearrangement joins TRBV29-1 to TRBJ1-2, with TRBD1 matching 7 bases. This CDR3 region has 14 residues. V was clipped by 0 bases and J by 3 bases; unmatched bases: 4. Germline V gives CDR1 SQVTM, CDR2 ANQGSEA. The CDR3 bases are TGCAGCGTTGAAGATTCACAGGGGCACTATGGCTACACCTTC. Translated, it gives CSVEDSQGHYGYTF.

The chain has TRBV20-1 and TRBJ1-2; D possibly corresponds to TRBD1 (6 bases). The CDR3 loop spans 15 amino acids. The V end was cut by 2 bases, the J end by 4 bases, with 17 bases between. Germline CDR1 and CDR2: DFQATT and SNEGSKA (reference sequence). CDR3 sequence: CSARPGHQLSYGYTF. The CDR3 DNA follows: TGCAGTGCTAGACCGGGACATCAGCTCTCCTATGGCTACACCTTC.

Details on this clonotype: Its ends do not fully match the called genes, so a read error is possible. The chain recombines TRBV7-8 with TRBJ2-5; D possibly corresponds to TRBD2 (7 bases). This CDR3 has 17 residues. The germline CDR1 and CDR2 sequences are SGHVS and FQNEAQ. The DNA of the CDR3 is TGTGCCAGCAGAACCGCGAGGGGGGGCCTTGACCAGGAGACCCAGTACTTC. Translating it yields CASRTARGGLDQETQYF.

The rearrangement joins TRBV19 to TRBJ1-2; D remains ambiguous. Germline V lookup: CDR1 LNHDA, CDR2 SQIVND (reference sequence). V lost 5 bases, J lost 9 bases, and 22 bases lay in between. CDR3 size: 15 residues. This CDR3 is CASSLPRDGVGRYTF. CDR3 bases: TGTGCCAGTAGTCTGCCCCGGGATGGGGTCGGCCGCTACACCTTC.

The genes are TRBV9 and TRBJ2-7, with 12 bases identical to TRBD1. The CDR3 is made up of 20 amino acids. The trim removed 3 bases at V and 2 bases at J, leaving 18 bases unmatched. The germline V gene encodes CDR1 SGDLS and CDR2 YYNGEE. CDR3 nucleotides: TGTGCCAGCAGCGATCGCCCGGGACAGGGGGCGAAACCGAACCCCTACGAGCAGTACTTC. Its translation: CASSDRPGQGAKPNPYEQYF. Together with reference TRBV9 and TRBJ2-7, the CDR3 gives the full variable domain: DSGVTQTPKHLITATGQRVTLRCSPRSGDLSVYWYQQSLDQGLQFLIQYYNGEERAKGNILERFSAQQFPDLHSELNLSSLELGDSALYFCASSDRPGQGAKPNPYEQYFGPGTRLTVT.

This clonotype was counted many times. The rearrangement uses TRBV11-3 and TRBJ1-4; D call uncertain. The V gene lost 5 bases and the J gene lost 0 bases, with 10 bases spanning the gap. Germline CDR1 is SGHNT and CDR2 is YENEEA. The CDR3 is 15 amino acids. The CDR3 sequence: CASSPGISTNEKLFF. The CDR3 DNA reads TGTGCCAGCAGCCCCGGCATATCAACTAATGAAAAACTGTTTTTT.

As to this clonotype: A clone one base away is much larger, so this may be a read error. This sequence joins TRBV6-2 or TRBV6-3 and TRBJ1-4; TRBD1 is a possible D gene (5 bases). This CDR3 contains 12 residues. Germline CDR1 and CDR2: MNHEY and SVGEGT. This CDR3 reads CTSSTTDEKLFF. The CDR3 region has the DNA TGTACCAGCAGTACGACAGATGAAAAACTGTTTTTT.

This clonotype occurred many times. V gene TRBV30 combines with J gene TRBJ1-1, with 10 bases matching TRBD1. V lost 8 bases and J lost 6; bases outside the gene matches: 15. Germline CDR1 is GTSNPN and CDR2 is SVGIG (reference sequence). This CDR3 contains 15 residues. The CDR3 sequence is CATSPRDRGRAEAFF. The CDR3 DNA follows: TGTGCCACCTCACCGCGGGACAGGGGTAGGGCTGAAGCTTTCTTT.

This clonotype was picked up many times. The chain is built from TRBV6-1 and TRBJ1-2; tentatively, D is TRBD1 (5 bases). Germline CDR1 is MNHNS and CDR2 is SASEGT. The CDR3 extends over 15 amino acids. Between the trimmed V and J ends, which lost 0 bases and 4 bases, there was a span of 12 bases. The CDR3 sequence: CASSEAGTPSYGYTF. The DNA for the CDR3 is TGTGCCAGCAGTGAAGCGGGGACTCCATCCTATGGCTACACCTTC.

This clonotype came up once. This chain connects TRBV18 to TRBJ1-5, with TRBD1 identical over 7 bases. Unmatched junction bases numbered 11, after V lost 1 base and J lost 2 bases. The germline CDR1 and CDR2 sequences are KGHSH and LQKENI. The CDR3 length is 18 residues. CDR3 coding DNA: TGTGCCAGCTCACCACGGGTTCGCGACAGGGTAGGCAATCAGCCCCAGCATTTT. Residues: CASSPRVRDRVGNQPQHF.

The genes are TRBV7-9 and TRBJ2-2; tentatively, D is TRBD2 (5 bases). Per germline, CDR1 SEHNR and CDR2 FQNEAQ (reference sequence). This CDR3 contains 15 residues. V shed 4 bases and J shed 6 bases, with 15 bases lying between them. The CDR3 reads CASSSWASRAGELFF. CDR3 in DNA: TGTGCCAGCAGCTCATGGGCTAGCCGGGCCGGGGAGCTGTTTTTT.

This chain links TRBV2 with TRBJ2-3; 7 nucleotides agree with TRBD1. Trimming cost V 2 bases and J 2 bases; bases outside gene matches: 4. Germline CDR1 reads SNHLY; CDR2 reads FYNNEI. The CDR3 is 15 amino acids. In DNA, the CDR3 is TGTGCCAGCAGTGAACAGGGGGTACCCACAGATACGCAGTATTTT. Residues: CASSEQGVPTDTQYF.

Concerning this clonotype: It may be a read error: a sequence one base away is much more abundant. The V gene is TRBV2, the J gene TRBJ1-2; a possible D gene is TRBD1 (6 bases). CDR1 and CDR2 (germline): SNHLY, FYNNEI. The CDR3 spans 11 residues. The germline V and J ends were trimmed by 8 bases and 11 bases, with 15 bases remaining between them. CDR3 protein: CASGLGQIYTF. Written as DNA, the CDR3 is TGTGCCAGCGGATTAGGACAGATTTACACCTTC.

The CDR3 nucleotides read TGTGCCAGCAGTTACGGGCGTGGCTCTGGAAACACCATATATTTT. This sequence encodes CASSYGRGSGNTIYF. The rearrangement uses TRBV6-2 or TRBV6-3 and TRBJ1-3; D not certain. CDR3 size: 15 residues. Germline V gives CDR1 MNHEY, CDR2 SVGEGT. V gave up 2 bases and J gave up 0 bases, with 8 bases separating them.

This clonotype showed up many times. J is TRBJ2-7 and V is TRBV12-3 or TRBV12-4, with 7 bases that match TRBD1. J lost 4 bases, V lost 7 bases, and 7 bases had no gene match. This CDR3 has 13 residues. The CDR3 loop reads CASTVGQIYEQYF. CDR3 DNA: TGTGCCAGCACCGTGGGACAGATTTACGAGCAGTACTTC.

This clonotype was recorded a few times. The V and J genes are TRBV2 and TRBJ2-7; D gene unclear. The CDR3 has 12 amino acids. Germline CDR1 SNHLY, CDR2 FYNNEI. V dropped 6 bases and J dropped 5 bases, with 11 bases sitting between them. CDR3 DNA sequence: TGTGCCAGCAGCTCAGGATGGGACGAGCAGTACTTC. This gives the protein CASSSGWDEQYF.